Listed below are T cell receptor beta chains from one sample, sequenced in a study of blood T cell repertoires in COVID-19. Here immunoSEQ multiplex PCR was the method, and the copy in TCRdb shows in-frame clones only, minus some. The data contain 150,000 to 200,000 clones, about nine tenths of them seen just once; the ten biggest clones take up approximately 2.1%. Specimen: peripheral blood. All receptors come from a man between 65 and 80 years old with active or convalescent COVID-19. The CDR3 runs from the conserved cysteine through the conserved F or W. The order of the fields is clone size, V gene, J gene, D gene, CDR3 protein, CDR3 DNA. A D gene is named only where the DNA matches it firmly. The size of a clone is reported for some rows only, either as once, few or many, or as a class for expanded clones.

NA	TRBV19	TRBJ2-5	NA	CASSIGLRQAKNYEETQYF	TGTGCCAGTAGTATAGGTCTGAGACAGGCAAAAAACTACGAAGAGACCCAGTACTTC
NA	TRBV5-4	TRBJ2-3	NA	CASSFGTLALTDTQYF	TGTGCCAGCAGCTTTGGGACATTGGCTTTGACAGATACGCAGTATTTT
NA	TRBV18	TRBJ2-7	NA	CASSPRQGYEQYF	TGTGCCAGCTCACCACGGCAGGGCTACGAGCAGTACTTC
NA	TRBV29-1	TRBJ2-1	TRBD2	CSVESGISYNEQFF	TGCAGCGTTGAAAGCGGGATCTCCTACAATGAGCAGTTCTTC
NA	TRBV10-2	TRBJ2-2	NA	CASTPSGTNTGELFF	TGCGCCAGCACCCCCTCAGGGACAAACACCGGGGAGCTGTTTTTT
NA	TRBV28	TRBJ2-7	TRBD1	CASSTGGFYEQYF	TGTGCCAGCAGTACAGGGGGCTTTTACGAGCAGTACTTC
NA	TRBV3-1/TRBV3-2	TRBJ2-5	NA	CASRRGFQETQYF	TGTGCCAGCAGAAGGGGATTTCAAGAGACCCAGTACTTC
NA	TRBV6-2/TRBV6-3	TRBJ1-4	NA	CASGLREKLFF	TGTGCCAGCGGTTTGCGTGAAAAACTGTTTTTT
NA	TRBV2	TRBJ1-1	NA	CASSVYGNTEAFF	TGTGCCAGCAGTGTCTACGGGAACACTGAAGCTTTCTTT
NA	TRBV4-1	TRBJ1-6	TRBD1	CASSQEPSAGGSYNSPLHF	TGCGCCAGCAGCCAAGAACCATCCGCAGGGGGCTCCTATAATTCACCCCTCCACTTT
NA	TRBV4-3	TRBJ2-3	NA	CASSQRGAGGDTQYF	TGCGCCAGCAGCCAACGCGGCGCGGGCGGGGATACGCAGTATTTT
NA	TRBV3-1/TRBV3-2	TRBJ2-1	NA	CASRLRVRAHNEQFF	TGTGCCAGCAGGCTAAGAGTCAGGGCCCACAATGAGCAGTTCTTC
NA	TRBV3-1/TRBV3-2	TRBJ2-7	TRBD1	CASSQEGQGVTYEQYF	TGTGCCAGCAGCCAAGAGGGACAGGGGGTAACCTACGAGCAGTACTTC
few	TRBV12-3/TRBV12-4	TRBJ1-4	TRBD1	CASQRQGNEKLFF	TGTGCCAGCCAGAGACAGGGGAATGAAAAACTGTTTTTT
NA	TRBV11-3	TRBJ2-1	NA	CASSLGGKYNEQFF	TGTGCCAGCAGCTTAGGCGGGAAGTACAATGAGCAGTTCTTC
NA	TRBV28	TRBJ1-5	NA	CASSESGSNQPQHF	TGTGCCAGCAGTGAATCAGGGAGCAATCAGCCCCAGCATTTT
NA	TRBV5-5	TRBJ2-3	TRBD2	CASTPIAGGLPDTQYF	TGTGCCAGCACCCCTATAGCGGGGGGCCTCCCAGATACGCAGTATTTT
NA	TRBV24-1	TRBJ2-1	NA	CATSDDDMINEQFF	TGTGCCACCAGTGATGATGACATGATCAATGAGCAGTTCTTC
NA	TRBV5-1	TRBJ1-2	NA	CASAPAAGNGYTF	TGCGCCAGCGCCCCCGCTGCGGGGAATGGCTACACCTTC
NA	TRBV10-1	TRBJ1-5	TRBD1	CASLPRTGINQPQHF	TGCGCCAGCCTCCCGAGGACAGGGATTAATCAGCCCCAGCATTTT
NA	TRBV6-5	TRBJ1-1	NA	CASSYNRDTEAFF	TGTGCCAGCAGTTACAACAGGGACACTGAAGCTTTCTTT
NA	TRBV12-3/TRBV12-4	TRBJ1-2	TRBD1	CASSPGQGEGYTF	TGTGCCAGCAGCCCCGGACAGGGGGAAGGCTACACCTTC
NA	TRBV28	TRBJ2-1	NA	CASTISGPSYNEQFF	TGTGCCAGCACCATAAGCGGGCCCTCCTACAATGAGCAGTTCTTC
NA	TRBV7-8	TRBJ1-6	TRBD1	CASSFGQGAVSPLHF	TGTGCCAGCAGCTTCGGACAGGGGGCTGTTTCACCCCTCCACTTT
NA	TRBV9	TRBJ2-2	NA	CASSPRRTGELFF	TGTGCCAGCAGCCCTCGCAGGACCGGGGAGCTGTTTTTT
few	TRBV6-2/TRBV6-3	TRBJ2-7	TRBD2	CASSSLGGTVPGEQYF	TGTGCCAGCAGTAGCCTGGGAGGGACTGTTCCTGGCGAGCAGTACTTC
NA	TRBV5-4	TRBJ2-7	NA	CASSSSGSYEQYF	TGTGCCAGCAGTTCGTCAGGCTCCTACGAGCAGTACTTC
NA	TRBV7-2	TRBJ2-5	TRBD2	CASSRSLAGGPGETQYF	TGTGCCAGCAGCCGTTCACTAGCGGGAGGGCCGGGAGAGACCCAGTACTTC
NA	TRBV9	TRBJ2-3	NA	CASSVVGTGPPTDTQYF	TGTGCCAGCAGCGTGGTAGGGACTGGCCCCCCCACAGATACGCAGTATTTT
NA	TRBV6-2/TRBV6-3	TRBJ2-7	NA	CASSPLRGFYEQYF	TGTGCCAGCAGTCCCCTGAGGGGGTTTTACGAGCAGTACTTC
NA	TRBV28	TRBJ1-2	NA	CASRTGSTNYGYTF	TGTGCCAGCAGGACAGGCTCAACTAACTATGGCTACACCTTC
NA	TRBV7-9	TRBJ2-6	NA	CASSPWYGAGANVLTF	TGTGCCAGCAGCCCTTGGTACGGAGCTGGGGCCAACGTCCTGACTTTC
NA	TRBV7-2	TRBJ1-1	NA	CASSLAPGVTTEAFF	TGTGCCAGCAGCTTAGCCCCGGGGGTGACCACTGAAGCTTTCTTT
once	TRBV5-1	TRBJ2-2	NA	CASNFGGRLPPWPGELFF	TGCGCCAGCAACTTCGGGGGGCGCCTCCCCCCGTGGCCCGGGGAGCTGTTTTTT
NA	TRBV5-3	TRBJ1-2	TRBD1	CARSEDRGPGEYGYTF	TGTGCCAGAAGCGAAGACAGGGGGCCAGGGGAATATGGCTACACCTTC